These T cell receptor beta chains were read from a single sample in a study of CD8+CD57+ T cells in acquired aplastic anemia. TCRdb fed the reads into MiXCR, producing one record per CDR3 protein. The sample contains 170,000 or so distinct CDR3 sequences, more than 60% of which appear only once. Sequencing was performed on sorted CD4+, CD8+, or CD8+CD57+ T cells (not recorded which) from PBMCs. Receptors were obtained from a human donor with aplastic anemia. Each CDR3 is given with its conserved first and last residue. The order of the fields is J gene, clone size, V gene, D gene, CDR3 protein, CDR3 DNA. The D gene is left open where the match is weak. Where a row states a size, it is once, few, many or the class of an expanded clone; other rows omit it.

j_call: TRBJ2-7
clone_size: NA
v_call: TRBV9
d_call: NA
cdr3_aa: CASSVAPGGGYEQYF
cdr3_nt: TGTGCCAGCAGCGTAGCCCCGGGTGGGGGCTACGAGCAGTACTTC

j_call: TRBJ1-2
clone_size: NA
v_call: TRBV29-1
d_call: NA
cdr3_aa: CSVGEIYGYTF
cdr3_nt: TGCAGCGTTGGGGAGATCTATGGCTACACCTTC

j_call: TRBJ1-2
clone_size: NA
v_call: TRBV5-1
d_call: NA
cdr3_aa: CASSPGGGAGYTF
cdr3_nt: TGCGCCAGCAGCCCCGGGGGTGGGGCTGGCTACACCTTC

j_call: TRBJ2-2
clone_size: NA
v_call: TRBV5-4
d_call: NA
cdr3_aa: CASSLVVGADTGELFF
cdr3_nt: TGCGCCAGCAGCTTGGTCGTAGGGGCAGACACCGGGGAGCTGTTTTTT

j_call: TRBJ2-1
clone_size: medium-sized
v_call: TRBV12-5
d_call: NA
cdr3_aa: CASGTVSGEQFF
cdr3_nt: TGTGCTAGTGGTACCGTATCGGGTGAGCAGTTCTTC

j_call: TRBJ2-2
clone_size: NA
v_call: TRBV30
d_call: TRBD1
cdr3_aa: CAWSAGTGIYGGELFF
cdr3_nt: TGTGCCTGGAGTGCCGGGACAGGGATCTATGGCGGGGAGCTGTTTTTT

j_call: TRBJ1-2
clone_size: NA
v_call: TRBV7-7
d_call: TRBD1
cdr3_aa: CASSPLRDRVNYGYTF
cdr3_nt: TGTGCTAGCAGCCCTCTCCGGGACAGAGTTAACTATGGCTACACCTTC

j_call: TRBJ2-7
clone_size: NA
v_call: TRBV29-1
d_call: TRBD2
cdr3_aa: CSVEGGEGQYF
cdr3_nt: TGCAGCGTTGAGGGAGGGGAAGGGCAGTACTTC

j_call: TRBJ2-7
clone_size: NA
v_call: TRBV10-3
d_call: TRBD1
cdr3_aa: CAISESLGQGWYEQYF
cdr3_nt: TGTGCCATCAGTGAGTCCCTGGGACAGGGGTGGTACGAGCAGTACTTC

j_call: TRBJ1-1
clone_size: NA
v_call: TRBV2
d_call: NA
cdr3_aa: CASRQDTTEAFF
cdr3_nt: TGTGCCAGCAGGCAGGACACCACTGAAGCTTTCTTT

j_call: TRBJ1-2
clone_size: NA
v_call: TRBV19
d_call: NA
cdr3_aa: CASRLINGGYTF
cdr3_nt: TGTGCCAGTAGGCTGATTAACGGGGGCTACACCTTC

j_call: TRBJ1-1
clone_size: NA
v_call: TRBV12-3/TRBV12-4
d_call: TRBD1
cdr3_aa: CASSVDREWMGTEAFF
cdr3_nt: TGTGCCAGCAGCGTGGACAGGGAATGGATGGGAACTGAAGCTTTCTTT

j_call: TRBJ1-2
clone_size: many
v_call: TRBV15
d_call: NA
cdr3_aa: CATSRERDTNYGYTF
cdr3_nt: TGTGCCACCAGCAGAGAAAGAGACACCAACTATGGCTACACCTTC

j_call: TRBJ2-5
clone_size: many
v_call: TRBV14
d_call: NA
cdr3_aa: CASSQVAAQETQYF
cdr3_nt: TGTGCCAGCAGCCAAGTCGCGGCCCAAGAGACCCAGTACTTC

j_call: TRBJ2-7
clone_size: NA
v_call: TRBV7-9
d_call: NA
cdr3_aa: CASSSGLSYEQYF
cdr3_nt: TGTGCCAGCAGCTCGGGCCTCTCCTACGAGCAGTACTTC

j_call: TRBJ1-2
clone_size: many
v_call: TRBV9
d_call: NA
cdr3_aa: CASSPAESRVNNYGYTF
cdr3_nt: TGTGCCAGCAGCCCCGCCGAGTCTAGGGTTAATAACTATGGCTACACCTTC

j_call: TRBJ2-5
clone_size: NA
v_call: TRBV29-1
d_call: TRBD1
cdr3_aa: CSVVPGQGWQTQYF
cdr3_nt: TGCAGCGTCGTGCCGGGACAGGGTTGGCAGACCCAGTACTTC

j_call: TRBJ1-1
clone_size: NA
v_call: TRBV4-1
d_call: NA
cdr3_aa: CASSQGLGVYTEAFF
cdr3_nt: TGCGCCAGCAGCCAAGGGTTGGGGGTTTACACTGAAGCTTTCTTT

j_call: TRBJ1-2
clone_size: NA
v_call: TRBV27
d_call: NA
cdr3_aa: CASSIQAGGGYTF
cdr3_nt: TGTGCCAGCAGTATACAGGCTGGGGGTGGCTACACCTTC

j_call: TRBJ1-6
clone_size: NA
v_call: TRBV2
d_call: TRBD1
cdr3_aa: CASGGQTRTSPLHF
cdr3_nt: TGTGCCAGCGGGGGACAGACGCGTACTTCACCCCTCCACTTT

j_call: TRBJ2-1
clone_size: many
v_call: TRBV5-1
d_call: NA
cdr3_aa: CASSFTGGGSYNEQFF
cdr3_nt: TGCGCCAGCAGCTTTACCGGTGGGGGTTCCTACAATGAGCAGTTCTTC

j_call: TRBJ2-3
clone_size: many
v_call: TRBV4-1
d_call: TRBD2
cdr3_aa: CASSLSGGAVNTQYF
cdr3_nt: TGCGCCAGCAGCCTTAGCGGGGGGGCCGTGAATACGCAGTATTTT

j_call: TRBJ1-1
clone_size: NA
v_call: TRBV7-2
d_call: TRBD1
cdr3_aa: CASSWTGGTGNTEAFF
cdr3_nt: TGTGCCAGCAGCTGGACAGGGGGGACCGGGAACACTGAAGCTTTCTTT

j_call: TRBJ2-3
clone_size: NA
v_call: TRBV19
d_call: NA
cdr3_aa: CASSTSRGTDTQYF
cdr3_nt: TGTGCCAGTAGTACTAGTCGTGGGACAGATACGCAGTATTTT

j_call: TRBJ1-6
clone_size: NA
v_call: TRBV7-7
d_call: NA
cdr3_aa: CASSMTLTAPLHF
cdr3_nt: TGTGCCAGCAGCATGACCCTAACGGCACCCCTCCACTTT

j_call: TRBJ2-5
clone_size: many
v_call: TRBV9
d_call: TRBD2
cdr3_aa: CASSLGTSGGARETQYF
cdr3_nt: TGTGCCAGCAGCCTTGGGACTAGCGGGGGGGCGAGGGAGACCCAGTACTTC

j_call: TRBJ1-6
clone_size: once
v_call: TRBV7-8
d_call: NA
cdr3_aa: CASSLSWGNREFNSPLHF
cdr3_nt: TGTGCCAGCAGCCTTAGTTGGGGAAACAGGGAATTTAATTCACCCCTCCACTTT

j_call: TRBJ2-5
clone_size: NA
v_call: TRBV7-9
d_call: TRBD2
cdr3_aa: CASSFGQGSGGARETQYF
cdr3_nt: TGTGCCAGCAGCTTTGGTCAGGGCAGCGGGGGGGCCAGGGAGACCCAGTACTTC

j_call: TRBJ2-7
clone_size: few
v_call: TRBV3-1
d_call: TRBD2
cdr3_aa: CASSQGIPGLAGGPAEQYF
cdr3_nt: TGTGCCAGCAGCCAGGGTATTCCGGGACTAGCGGGGGGGCCGGCTGAGCAGTACTTC

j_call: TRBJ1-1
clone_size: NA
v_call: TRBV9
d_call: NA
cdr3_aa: CASSAYDRAYEAFF
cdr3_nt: TGTGCCAGCAGCGCCTATGACAGAGCTTATGAAGCTTTCTTT

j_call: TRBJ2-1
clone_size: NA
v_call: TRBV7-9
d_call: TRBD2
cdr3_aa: CASSPGLAGLFMMDNEQFF
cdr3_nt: TGTGCCAGCAGCCCCGGACTAGCGGGGTTGTTTATGATGGACAATGAGCAGTTCTTC

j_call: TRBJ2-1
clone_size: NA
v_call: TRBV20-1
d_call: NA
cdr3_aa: CSAGSTNEQFF
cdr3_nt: TGCAGTGCTGGAAGCACAAATGAGCAGTTCTTC

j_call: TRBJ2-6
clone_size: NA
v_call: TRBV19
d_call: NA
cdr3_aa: CASSVPYSGANVLTF
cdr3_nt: TGTGCCAGCTCAGTCCCTTACTCTGGGGCCAACGTCCTGACTTTC